This is a list of T cell receptor beta chains from one sample in a study of control samples from healthy donors and cancer patients. Generated by immunoSEQ multiplex PCR, the TCRdb table keeps only in-frame clones and is missing some. The sample records 150,000 or so clones, over 85% being singletons. What was sequenced was blood. These receptors were collected from a man aged 18 to 29 in good health. Each CDR3 is given with its conserved first and last residue. A D gene is named only where the DNA matches it firmly. The size field is filled for only some rows; it gives once, few, many or a size class.

>NA|TRBV6-2/TRBV6-3|14|TRBJ2-3|NA
CASSYSALRDTQYF
TGTGCCAGCAGTTACTCAGCTTTGAGGGATACGCAGTATTTT
>NA|TRBV6-5|14|TRBJ2-3|NA
CASSQSDSTDTQYF
TGTGCCAGCAGTCAGTCGGATAGCACAGATACGCAGTATTTT
>NA|TRBV28|13|TRBJ2-1|NA
CASSLAFYNEQFF
TGTGCCAGCAGTTTAGCTTTTTACAATGAGCAGTTCTTC
>TRBD1|TRBV3-1/TRBV3-2|15|TRBJ1-4|NA
CASSHWTDRGQKLFF
TGTGCCAGCAGCCATTGGACAGACAGGGGCCAAAAACTGTTTTTT
>NA|TRBV5-4|13|TRBJ2-4|NA
CASSFMAENIQYF
TGTGCCAGCAGCTTTATGGCCGAAAACATTCAGTACTTC
>NA|TRBV21-1|19|TRBJ2-6|NA
CASSKVYMGRPLRANVLTF
TGTGCCAGCAGCAAAGTTTACATGGGAAGGCCTCTTAGGGCCAACGTCCTGACTTTC
>NA|TRBV30|12|TRBJ1-1|NA
CAWRGSNTEAFF
TGTGCCTGGAGGGGCTCGAACACTGAAGCTTTCTTT
>TRBD2|TRBV2|17|TRBJ2-3|NA
CASSEEGAGGPPDTQYF
TGTGCCAGCAGTGAAGAGGGTGCGGGAGGGCCCCCAGATACGCAGTATTTT
>NA|TRBV7-9|11|TRBJ2-2|NA
CASTSADRLFF
TGTGCCAGCACCTCGGCGGATAGGCTGTTTTTT
>TRBD1|TRBV10-3|15|TRBJ1-5|NA
CAISEGDRVGQPQHF
TGTGCCATCAGTGAGGGGGACAGGGTTGGTCAGCCCCAGCATTTT
>TRBD2|TRBV14|14|TRBJ2-7|NA
CASSQDQGLAGLNF
TGTGCCAGCAGCCAAGATCAAGGACTAGCGGGATTGAACTTC
>NA|TRBV7-2|15|TRBJ2-7|NA
CASSRSWTETYEQYF
TGTGCCAGCAGCCGGTCATGGACGGAGACCTACGAGCAGTACTTC
>NA|TRBV7-6|16|TRBJ1-3|NA
CASSQRGSHSGNTIYF
TGTGCCAGCAGCCAGAGAGGGAGTCACTCTGGAAACACCATATATTTT
>NA|TRBV5-6|13|TRBJ2-2|NA
CASSLIWGGELFF
TGTGCCAGCAGCTTGATTTGGGGCGGGGAGCTGTTTTTT
>NA|TRBV3-1/TRBV3-2|14|TRBJ2-5|NA
CASRGGGARETQYF
TGTGCCAGCAGGGGAGGGGGGGCAAGAGAGACCCAGTACTTC
>NA|TRBV30|13|TRBJ2-3|NA
CAWSVTGKDTQYF
TGTGCCTGGAGTGTTACAGGGAAAGATACGCAGTATTTT
>NA|TRBV5-1|14|TRBJ1-3|NA
CASSLGVTGNTIYF
TGCGCCAGCAGCTTAGGGGTAACTGGAAACACCATATATTTT
>NA|TRBV6-5|15|TRBJ1-5|few
CASSPGGTGYQPQHF
TGTGCCAGCAGCCCGGGTGGGACCGGTTATCAGCCCCAGCATTTT
>TRBD1|TRBV3-1/TRBV3-2|15|TRBJ1-4|NA
CASSPRQGQNEKLFF
TGTGCCAGCAGCCCCCGACAGGGCCAAAATGAAAAACTGTTTTTT
>NA|TRBV5-1|14|TRBJ2-3|NA
CASSRGPSTDTQYF
TGCGCCAGCAGCCGGGGGCCAAGCACAGATACGCAGTATTTT
>TRBD2|TRBV20-1|14|TRBJ2-7|NA
CSASSGRSSYEQYF
TGCAGTGCTAGTAGCGGGCGGAGCTCCTACGAGCAGTACTTC
>NA|TRBV18|13|TRBJ1-4|NA
CASSTELGEKLFF
TGTGCCAGCTCGACGGAGTTGGGTGAAAAACTGTTTTTT
>NA|TRBV25-1|12|TRBJ1-1|NA
CASSEMNTEAFF
TGTGCCAGCAGTGAAATGAACACTGAAGCTTTCTTT
>NA|TRBV19|13|TRBJ1-4|NA
CASSRDLGEKLFF
TGTGCCAGTAGTAGGGACCTCGGGGAAAAACTGTTTTTT
>NA|TRBV27|14|TRBJ2-1|NA
CASSSGGAVNEQFF
TGTGCCAGCAGTTCTGGGGGCGCAGTAAATGAGCAGTTCTTC
>TRBD1|TRBV6-5|15|TRBJ1-2|NA
CASSRTSGGLSGYTF
TGTGCCAGCAGTCGAACCTCAGGGGGCTTGAGTGGCTACACCTTC
>NA|TRBV28|16|TRBJ2-5|NA
CASSSSGDGRQETQYF
TGTGCCAGCAGTTCTTCTGGGGACGGTAGGCAAGAGACCCAGTACTTC
>NA|TRBV9|14|TRBJ2-3|NA
CASALGSATDTQYF
TGTGCCAGCGCCCTAGGGTCCGCCACAGATACGCAGTATTTT
>NA|TRBV4-1|15|TRBJ2-7|once
CASSQDAPETYEQYF
TGCGCCAGCAGCCAAGACGCCCCCGAGACCTACGAGCAGTACTTC
>NA|TRBV11-3|13|TRBJ2-2|NA
CASSLDVTGELFF
TGTGCCAGCAGCTTAGACGTCACCGGGGAGCTGTTTTTT
>NA|TRBV15|16|TRBJ1-1|NA
CATSSQGPLENTEAFF
TGTGCCACCAGCAGCCAAGGGCCCTTGGAAAACACTGAAGCTTTCTTT
>NA|TRBV21-1|14|TRBJ2-7|NA
CASSGRTSSYEQYF
TGTGCCAGCAGCGGAAGGACGAGCTCCTACGAGCAGTACTTC
>NA|TRBV5-6|19|TRBJ2-2|NA
CASSLFGGLSNANTGELFF
TGTGCCAGCAGCTTATTCGGAGGACTGTCAAACGCGAACACCGGGGAGCTGTTTTTT
>TRBD2|TRBV4-2|17|TRBJ2-2|NA
CASSQEDGGADTGELFF
TGTGCCAGCAGCCAAGAAGACGGGGGGGCGGACACCGGGGAGCTGTTTTTT
>NA|TRBV30|11|TRBJ2-3|once
CALPQGGTQYF
TGTGCCTTGCCCCAGGGGGGTACGCAGTATTTT
>TRBD1|TRBV19|15|TRBJ2-3|NA
CASSSKTGRPDTQYF
TGTGCCAGTTCTTCCAAGACAGGGCGGCCAGATACGCAGTATTTT
>NA|TRBV28|14|TRBJ1-5|NA
CASSFRGRNQPQHF
TGTGCCAGCAGTTTTCGCGGACGCAATCAGCCCCAGCATTTT
>TRBD1|TRBV7-2|18|TRBJ2-5|NA
CASSLALPGQGPQETQYF
TGTGCCAGCAGCTTAGCCCTACCGGGACAGGGCCCGCAAGAGACCCAGTACTTC
>NA|TRBV30|13|TRBJ2-3|NA
CAWSEVAGDTQYF
TGTGCCTGGAGTGAGGTAGCAGGGGATACGCAGTATTTT
>TRBD1|TRBV4-1|15|TRBJ2-7|NA
CASSPDRGLTYEQYF
TGCGCCAGCAGCCCAGACAGGGGGCTAACCTACGAGCAGTACTTC
>TRBD1|TRBV28|12|TRBJ1-5|NA
CASNRDRGPQHF
TGTGCCAGCAACCGGGACAGGGGCCCCCAGCATTTT
>NA|TRBV7-3|14|TRBJ2-1|NA
CASSLAGAGDEQFF
TGTGCCAGCAGCTTAGCGGGAGCAGGGGATGAGCAGTTCTTC
>NA|TRBV28|15|TRBJ1-2|NA
CASSSTLPGLYGYTF
TGTGCCAGCAGTTCCACGCTACCGGGCCTCTATGGCTACACCTTC